A selection of T cell receptor beta chains follows, all from one sample in a study of blood T cell repertoires in COVID-19. Here immunoSEQ multiplex PCR was the method, and the copy in TCRdb shows in-frame clones only, minus some. Found here are fewer than 85,000 clones, about 88% of them singletons; the top ten hold approximately 9.7%. Sequencing was carried out using peripheral blood. The receptors derive from a human donor in a cohort sampled during active COVID-19. The CDR3 runs from the conserved cysteine through the conserved F or W. The D gene is left open where the match is weak. For some rows the clone size is stated as once, few or many, or as a class when expanded; others skip it.

V	D	size	J	DNA	CDR3
TRBV6-2/TRBV6-3	TRBD2	few	TRBJ2-3	TGTGCCAGCAGCCGCCAGGGACTAGCGGGAGCAGATACGCAGTATTTT	CASSRQGLAGADTQYF
TRBV2	TRBD1	.	TRBJ1-2	TGTGCCAGCAGTGAAAACAGGGGCTTGACCTTC	CASSENRGLTF
TRBV5-6	TRBD2	.	TRBJ2-3	TGTGCCAGCAGCTTGACCACTAGCGTAGGTGATACGCAGTATTTT	CASSLTTSVGDTQYF
TRBV9	TRBD2	once	TRBJ2-2	TGTGCCAGCAGCGAATCTCTCTATGGCGGGGGGGCCCCCGGGGAGCTGTTTTTT	CASSESLYGGGAPGELFF
TRBV19	.	.	TRBJ2-1	TGTGCCAGTAGTATCGCCAGGGCAAATGAGCAGTTCTTC	CASSIARANEQFF
TRBV5-1	.	.	TRBJ2-2	TGCGCCAGCAGCTTGGCAGGGACGAACACCGGGGAGCTGTTTTTT	CASSLAGTNTGELFF
TRBV11-3	TRBD2	.	TRBJ2-2	TGTGCCAGCAGCTTTAGACTAGCGGGAGGGCCCGGGGCCGGGGAGCTGTTTTTT	CASSFRLAGGPGAGELFF
TRBV25-1	TRBD2	.	TRBJ2-7	TGTGCCAGCTCGGGGGGCGAGCAGTACTTC	CASSGGEQYF
TRBV7-6	TRBD2	.	TRBJ2-1	TGTGCCAGCAGCTTAGGTGGCGGGGGGCTGACCTCCTACAATGAGCAGTTCTTC	CASSLGGGGLTSYNEQFF
TRBV10-3	.	.	TRBJ2-1	TGTGCCATCAGTGAGGGAGGGTCGCGGTATGAGCAGTTCTTC	CAISEGGSRYEQFF
TRBV11-2	TRBD1	.	TRBJ2-1	TGTGCCAGCAGCACGGGACAGTCAAGGTACAATGAGCAGTTCTTC	CASSTGQSRYNEQFF
TRBV11-2	TRBD2	.	TRBJ2-3	TGTGCCAGCAGCTTATATGGACTAGCGCCAGATACGCAGTATTTT	CASSLYGLAPDTQYF
TRBV24-1	TRBD2	.	TRBJ2-1	TGTGCCACCAGTGTCACAGCGGGAGGGCCAATAGCCTACAATGAGCAGTTCTTC	CATSVTAGGPIAYNEQFF
TRBV6-2/TRBV6-3	.	.	TRBJ2-6	TGTGCCAGCAGTTACGTTAAGAGGGGAGGAATATCTGGGGCCAACGTCCTGACTTTC	CASSYVKRGGISGANVLTF
TRBV28	TRBD2	.	TRBJ2-2	TGTGCCAGCACCGAGCCCCGGACTAGCGGGAGCGGCGGGGAGCTGTTTTTT	CASTEPRTSGSGGELFF
TRBV19	.	.	TRBJ2-5	TGTGCCAGTACCGGCAGGGTAGGGGAGACCCAGTACTTC	CASTGRVGETQYF
TRBV5-5	.	.	TRBJ2-5	TGTGCCAGCAGCTCCACTCAAGAGACCCAGTACTTC	CASSSTQETQYF
TRBV19	TRBD1	.	TRBJ1-2	TGTGCCAGTACCCCGGGACAGGGGGTTTATGGCTACACCTTC	CASTPGQGVYGYTF
TRBV6-1	TRBD2	.	TRBJ2-1	TGTGCCAGCACTGAGACTAGCGGGGGCCCCTCCTACAATGAGCAGTTCTTC	CASTETSGGPSYNEQFF
TRBV4-2	TRBD1	.	TRBJ1-2	TGTGCCAGCAGCCAAGACCACAGGGGCGATGGCTACACCTTC	CASSQDHRGDGYTF
TRBV25-1	.	once	TRBJ1-4	TGTGCCAGCAGTCCTCAGACAGGAAGGACGGAAAAACTGTTTTTT	CASSPQTGRTEKLFF
TRBV3-1/TRBV3-2	.	.	TRBJ2-3	TGTGCCAGCAGCCATCTTAGAGATACGCAGTATTTT	CASSHLRDTQYF
TRBV4-2	TRBD2	.	TRBJ2-1	TGTGCCAGCAGCTCAGGACTAGCGGGGACCTACAATGAGCAGTTCTTC	CASSSGLAGTYNEQFF
TRBV4-1	TRBD1	many	TRBJ2-1	TGCGCCAGCAGCCAGCTCGGGACAGGGTCCTACAATGAGCAGTTCTTC	CASSQLGTGSYNEQFF
TRBV28	.	.	TRBJ1-2	TGTGCCAGCAGTTCGACAAATGGCTACACCTTC	CASSSTNGYTF
TRBV7-8	.	.	TRBJ1-1	TGTGCCAGCAGCTTAGCGCGGGACGGAGGTACTGAAGCTTTCTTT	CASSLARDGGTEAFF
TRBV28	TRBD1	.	TRBJ2-1	TGTGCCAGCACCGGGACAGGGACCTACAATGAGCAGTTCTTC	CASTGTGTYNEQFF
TRBV28	TRBD1	.	TRBJ1-6	TGTGCCAGCAGACGGACAGGGGCCGATAATTCACCCCTCCACTTT	CASRRTGADNSPLHF
TRBV6-5	.	.	TRBJ2-5	TGTGCGACGGGCGGGTCTCTCCAAGAGACCCAGTACTTC	CATGGSLQETQYF
TRBV25-1	.	.	TRBJ1-1	TGTGCCAGCAGTGCATCGAGCGGGGTTCCTCAGAACACTGAAGCTTTCTTT	CASSASSGVPQNTEAFF
TRBV29-1	.	.	TRBJ2-2	TGCAGCGTTCAAGGATACTCGGACACCGGGGAGCTGTTTTTT	CSVQGYSDTGELFF
TRBV6-5	TRBD1	.	TRBJ1-6	TGTGCCAGCAAAAGGGAGGACAGGACTAATTCACCCCTCCACTTT	CASKREDRTNSPLHF
TRBV18	TRBD1	.	TRBJ1-1	TGTGCCAGCTCACCCTCCCCCAACAGGGGTTATACTGAAGCTTTCTTT	CASSPSPNRGYTEAFF
TRBV2	TRBD1	few	TRBJ1-3	TGTGCCAGCAGTGTGGGCAGGGGGCAAGGAAACACCATATATTTT	CASSVGRGQGNTIYF
TRBV7-8	.	.	TRBJ2-4	TGTGCCAGCAGCTTAGTACAGGGTTCGTTTTCTGGCCCCCAGTACTTC	CASSLVQGSFSGPQYF
TRBV11-2	.	.	TRBJ1-3	TGTGCCAGCAGCTCAGTAGAGGGCAGGTCGGGAAACACCATATATTTT	CASSSVEGRSGNTIYF
TRBV14	TRBD1	.	TRBJ1-2	TGTGCCAGCAGCCCAAGGACAGGGGGCGTCTATGGCTACACCTTC	CASSPRTGGVYGYTF
TRBV5-6	TRBD1	.	TRBJ2-5	TGTGCCAGCAGCTTGCCAGGGGGTGAGACCCAGTACTTC	CASSLPGGETQYF
TRBV27	.	.	TRBJ1-1	TGTGCCAGCAGTGAGGGTCAGGGGACTGAAGCTTTCTTT	CASSEGQGTEAFF
TRBV6-5	.	.	TRBJ1-1	TGTGCCAGCAGTCGAGGACTCTACAAGAACACTGAAGCTTTCTTT	CASSRGLYKNTEAFF